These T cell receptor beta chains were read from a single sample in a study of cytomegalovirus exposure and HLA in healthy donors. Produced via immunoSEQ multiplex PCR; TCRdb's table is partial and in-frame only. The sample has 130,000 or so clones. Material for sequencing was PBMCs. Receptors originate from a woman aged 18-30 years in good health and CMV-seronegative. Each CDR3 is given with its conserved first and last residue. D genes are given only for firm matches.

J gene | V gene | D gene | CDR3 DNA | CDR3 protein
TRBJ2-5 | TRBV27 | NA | TGTGCCAGCAGTTTAGGATTCGGAGGGCCTATGGAGACCCAGTACTTC | CASSLGFGGPMETQYF
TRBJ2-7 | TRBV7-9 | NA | TGTGCCAGCAGCCCCCCGGGAAAGCTTTCCTACGAGCAGTACTTC | CASSPPGKLSYEQYF
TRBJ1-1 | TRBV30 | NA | TGTGCCTGGGACTTAACGGCGAACACTGAAGCTTTCTTT | CAWDLTANTEAFF
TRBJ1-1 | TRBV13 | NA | TGTGCCAGCAGCTTAGCGGCAGGGTTGAGCACTGAAGCTTTCTTT | CASSLAAGLSTEAFF
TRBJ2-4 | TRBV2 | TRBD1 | TGTGCCAGCAGCCCCGGACAGACAGGGACGAACATTCAGTACTTC | CASSPGQTGTNIQYF
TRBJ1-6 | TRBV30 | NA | TGTGCCTGGAGTGTACGAGGCTCAACGGGAGATTCACCCCTCCACTTT | CAWSVRGSTGDSPLHF
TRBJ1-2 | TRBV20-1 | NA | TGCAGTGCTAGTTCTCTGAGAGTAGTCACCTTC | CSASSLRVVTF
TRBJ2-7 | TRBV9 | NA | TGTGCCAGCAGCGTAAGTGGGAGTCGTCTCGAGCAGTACTTC | CASSVSGSRLEQYF
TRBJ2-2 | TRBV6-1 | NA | TGTGCCAGCCAAAAGACGGGGTCGGGCGGGGAGCTGTTTTTT | CASQKTGSGGELFF
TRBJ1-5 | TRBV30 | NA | TGTGCCTGGAGTGGCACAGGCCAGCCCCAGCATTTT | CAWSGTGQPQHF
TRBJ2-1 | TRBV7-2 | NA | TGTGCCAGCAGCCTGGGCCCCCCAAATGAGCAGTTCTTC | CASSLGPPNEQFF
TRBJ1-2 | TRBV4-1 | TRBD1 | TGCGCCAGCAGCCATTCCGGACAGGGAAGGGGCTATGGCTACACCTTC | CASSHSGQGRGYGYTF
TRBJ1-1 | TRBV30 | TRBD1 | TGTGCCGGGGGACAGTTGAACACTGAAGCTTTCTTT | CAGGQLNTEAFF